Below, 27 T cell receptor beta chains from the same sample are listed, as sequenced in a study of T cells in Graves' hyperthyroidism and ophthalmopathy (dated by TCRdb to the late 2010s). The receptor library was made with multiplex PCR. Data came from an Illumina HiSeq 2000. TCR beta CDR3 regions were amplified from RNA transcripts. The TCR CDR3 was subjected to a first round of RT-PCR using the HTBI primer set and the Qiagen OneStep RT-PCR kit. TCRdb handled the public reads itself, with Q25 trimming in fastp and clone calling in MiXCR, and kept productive beta chains. For every CDR3 protein sequence, its rows merge into one entry that carries the most common genes and DNA. The sample records fewer than 550,000 distinct CDR3 sequences, roughly a quarter of which are singletons. Around 11% of the sample is in the top ten clones. What was sequenced was blood. The receptors come from a young woman with Graves' ophthalmopathy.

At least ten counts were recorded for this clonotype. The V call is TRBV6-5, the J call TRBJ2-5; 7 nucleotides align to TRBD1. J was trimmed by 3 bases and V by 8 bases; bases with no gene match: 6. There are 13 residues in the CDR3. Looked up from germline, CDR1 is MNHEY and CDR2 is SVGAGI. DNA for the CDR3: TGTGCCAGCCGTACCGGGACAGAAGAGACCCAGTACTTC. Residues: CASRTGTEETQYF.

This clonotype has ten or more counts. This chain joins TRBV6-5 and TRBJ1-4; D might be TRBD1 (6 bases). CDR1 MNHEY and CDR2 SVGAGI come from the germline V gene. Trimming removed 0 bases at V and 8 bases at J, with 13 bases between. The CDR3 contains 15 residues. CDR3 region: CASSYSWQGREKLFF. The CDR3 region has the DNA TGTGCCAGCAGTTACTCATGGCAGGGGCGGGAAAAACTGTTTTTT.

The chain carries TRBV18 and TRBJ2-5; TRBD2 aligns across 10 bases. Germline V gene sequence: CDR1 KGHSH, CDR2 LQKENI. The CDR3 contains 18 residues. Germline trimming cut 0 bases from V and 3 bases from J; bases unmatched to any gene: 10. CDR3 sequence reads: CASSPPASGRAGKETQYF. In DNA form, the CDR3 reads TGTGCCAGCTCACCACCTGCCAGCGGGAGGGCCGGGAAAGAGACCCAGTACTTC.

V usage is TRBV6-5 and J usage is TRBJ1-2; D not resolved. Germline V gene data show CDR1 as MNHEY and CDR2 as SVGAGI. The CDR3 consists of 15 residues. The ends were cut back, 4 bases at V and 0 bases at J, with 12 bases in the middle. CDR3 in DNA: TGTGCCAGCAGTTCCTCGACTGGGACTAACTATGGCTACACCTTC. It yields the protein CASSSSTGTNYGYTF.

This clonotype was observed a handful of times. V usage is TRBV4-2 and J usage is TRBJ1-6; D might be TRBD1 (6 bases). Trimming removed 4 bases from V and 7 bases from J, with 11 bases in between. CDR3 length: 14 residues. The germline V gene encodes CDR1 LGHNA and CDR2 YNFKEQ. CDR3 nucleotides: TGTGCCAGCAGCCGCCAGGGGTGGAATTCACCCCTCCACTTT. Translating gives CASSRQGWNSPLHF.

The chain carries TRBV6-1 and TRBJ1-1, with TRBD1 matching over 11 bases. CDR3 length equals 14 residues. V lost 10 bases, J lost 0 bases, and 4 bases stayed unmatched. Germline lookup yields CDR1 MNHNS and CDR2 SASEGT. The CDR3 sequence is CATWDRGMNTEAFF. The CDR3 nucleotides are TGTGCCACTTGGGACAGGGGGATGAACACTGAAGCTTTCTTT.

The chain employs TRBV6-1 and TRBJ1-2; D perhaps matches TRBD1 (5 bases). CDR3 length: 14 amino acids. Germline V gene data show CDR1 as MNHNS and CDR2 as SASEGT. V dropped 6 bases and J dropped 8 bases, with 19 bases sitting between them. CDR3 sequence: CASRGIQGRRGYTF. CDR3 in DNA: TGTGCCAGCAGGGGTATTCAGGGTCGGCGGGGCTACACCTTC.

At least ten counts were recorded for this clonotype. The V gene is TRBV11-2, the J gene TRBJ2-6; the D gene could be TRBD1 or TRBD2 (6 bases each). V shed 3 bases and J shed 4 bases, with 13 bases lying between them. Germline CDR1 is SGHAT and CDR2 is FQNNGV. This CDR3 is 16 amino acids long. In nucleotides, the CDR3 is TGTGCCAGCAGCTTTTCGGGGGCGCGCGGGGCCAACGTCCTGACTTTC. Its translation is CASSFSGARGANVLTF.

This clonotype was seen a few times. The chain uses TRBV20-1 and TRBJ1-1; no clear D gene. Germline V CDR1 and CDR2: DFQATT, SNEGSKA (reference sequence). V was cut by 5 bases and J by 2 bases, with 9 bases left in between. The CDR3 length is 12 residues. CDR3: CSAEHGNTEAFF. CDR3 nucleotide sequence: TGCAGTGCTGAACACGGAAACACTGAAGCTTTCTTT.

This clonotype was recorded a few times. A single base separates this from a much larger clone, so it may be a read error. This rearrangement joins TRBV11-2 to TRBJ1-1; D gene unclear. This CDR3 is built from 15 residues. The germline gives CDR1 SGHAT, CDR2 FQNNGV. The CDR3 coding sequence is TGTGCCAGCAGTTCAGTGCAGGATATGAACACTGAAGCTTGCTTT. Amino acid sequence: CASSSVQDMNTEACF.

V and J are TRBV30 and TRBJ2-4; 9 nucleotides align to TRBD1. This CDR3 has 17 amino acids. Germline CDR1 reads GTSNPN; CDR2 reads SVGIG (reference sequence). J was trimmed by 1 base and V by 5 bases; bases with no gene match: 12. CDR3 residues: CAWGDRATIGAKNIQYF. The CDR3 DNA is TGTGCCTGGGGGGACAGGGCTACAATCGGGGCCAAAAACATTCAGTACTTC.

This clonotype was observed a handful of times. This chain links TRBV7-2 with TRBJ1-2, with a tentative D call TRBD1 (5 bases). V was trimmed by 5 bases and J by 3 bases, leaving 16 bases between them. CDR1 and CDR2 from the germline V gene are SGHTA and FQGNSA. This CDR3 is built from 15 residues. The CDR3 DNA sequence: TGTGCCAGCAGCCCGTTAAGGGGTCATCACTATGGCTACACCTTC. Translating it yields CASSPLRGHHYGYTF.

This clonotype came up many times. The gene calls are TRBV2 and TRBJ2-7; the D call may be TRBD1 or TRBD2 (6 bases each). CDR1 and CDR2 (germline): SNHLY, FYNNEI. Trimming pared 4 bases from V and 3 bases from J, leaving 13 bases between. The CDR3 has 14 residues. CDR3 in amino acids: CASSGGGGLYEQYF. CDR3 bases: TGTGCCAGCAGTGGTGGAGGGGGGCTCTACGAGCAGTACTTC.

This clonotype turned up a few times. This CDR3 is CATSDGNLYGYTF. In DNA form, the CDR3 reads TGTGCCACCAGCGACGGAAATCTCTATGGCTACACCTTC. The J gene is TRBJ1-2, the V gene TRBV15; D is unclear. The CDR3 has 13 amino acids. Germline V gene data show CDR1 as LNHNV and CDR2 as YYDKDF (reference sequence). Trimming took 5 bases from V and 4 from J, leaving 11 bases between them.

The chain combines TRBV12-3 or TRBV12-4 with TRBJ2-7; 9 bases line up with TRBD2. CDR3 length: 15 residues. Trimming cost V 6 bases and J 6 bases; bases outside gene matches: 12. CDR3 DNA sequence: TGTGCCAGCAGCCAAGTAGTACTAGCGGGTGGCGAGCAGTACTTC. Amino acid sequence: CASSQVVLAGGEQYF.

This clonotype was recorded a few times. The V and J genes are TRBV12-3 or TRBV12-4 and TRBJ1-5; TRBD1 might be the D (5 bases). Trimming shortened V by 3 bases and J by 5 bases, and 14 bases separated the two germline ends. CDR3 length: 15 amino acids. The CDR3 region has the DNA TGTGCCAGCAGTTTGGCAGGGCTTAAGGATCAGCCCCAGCATTTT. This encodes CASSLAGLKDQPQHF.

This clonotype was picked up many times. The chain is built from TRBV11-3 and TRBJ2-2, with D tentatively TRBD1 (6 bases). CDR1 and CDR2 (germline): SGHNT, YENEEA. The V end lost 3 bases, the J end lost 7 bases, and 9 bases lay between the germline ends. CDR3 length equals 13 residues. CDR3 protein: CASSFRGHGELFF. In DNA form, the CDR3 reads TGTGCCAGCAGCTTCAGGGGTCACGGGGAGCTGTTTTTT.

The CDR3 DNA follows: TGTGCCAGCAGCTTAGAAGCTAGGGCCCACGAGCAGTACTTC. It codes for CASSLEARAHEQYF. The rearrangement joins TRBV7-6 to TRBJ2-7; D remains ambiguous. The CDR3 sequence is 14 residues long. Trimming removed 1 base at V and 5 bases at J, with 12 bases between. Germline CDR1 reads SGHVS; CDR2 reads FNYEAQ.

At least ten counts were recorded for this clonotype. The chain recombines TRBV6-1 with TRBJ2-2; no definite D call. The germline CDR1 and CDR2 sequences are MNHNS and SASEGT. The CDR3 consists of 14 residues. Trimming pared 7 bases from V and 4 bases from J, leaving 13 bases between. The CDR3 DNA is TGTGCCAGCAAAGCTGGCACCCTCACCGGGGAGCTGTTTTTT. Translated: CASKAGTLTGELFF.

Ten or more counts support this clonotype. The chain recombines TRBV27 with TRBJ2-7; weak D call: TRBD1 (6 bases). Trimming took 3 bases from V and 4 from J, leaving 10 bases between them. Germline loops: CDR1 MNHEY, CDR2 SMNVEV (reference sequence). This CDR3 spans 13 amino acids. CDR3 sequence: CASSFITGYEQYF. The CDR3 bases are TGTGCCAGCAGTTTCATTACAGGGTACGAGCAGTACTTC.

J is TRBJ2-7 and V is TRBV7-9, with 7 bases aligning to TRBD1. Germline CDR1 SEHNR, CDR2 FQNEAQ (reference sequence). The CDR3 has 14 amino acids. V gave up 4 bases and J gave up 5 bases; unmatched junction bases: 8. In DNA form, the CDR3 reads TGTGCCAGCAGCTCCAGGGACAGTCCGAACGAGCAGTACTTC. Translated: CASSSRDSPNEQYF. Using reference TRBV7-9 and TRBJ2-7 for the parts outside the CDR3, the full variable domain is DTGVSQNPRHKITKRGQNVTFRCDPISEHNRLYWYRQTLGQGPEFLTYFQNEAQLEKSRLLSDRFSAERPKGSFSTLEIQRTEQGDSAMYLCASSSRDSPNEQYFGPGTRLTVT.

This clonotype has ten or more counts. V is TRBV20-1 and J is TRBJ2-5; 7 nucleotides align to TRBD1. With 3 bases clipped from V and 6 bases from J, the junction kept 10 bases outside the gene matches. Germline values: CDR1 DFQATT, CDR2 SNEGSKA (reference sequence). The CDR3 has 14 residues. This chain's CDR3 is CSASRDRGIQTQYF. The DNA of the CDR3 is TGCAGTGCTAGCCGGGACAGAGGAATTCAGACCCAGTACTTC.

This clonotype was counted many times. The rearrangement links TRBV6-2 or TRBV6-3 to TRBJ2-5; D not resolved. The CDR3 sequence is 11 residues long. Germline values: CDR1 MNHEY, CDR2 SVGEGT. V lost 7 bases and J lost 6, with 9 bases in between. The CDR3 is CASTWGQTQYF. The CDR3 region has the DNA TGTGCCAGCACCTGGGGTCAGACCCAGTACTTC.

This clonotype was detected ten times or more. The chain carries TRBV11-1 and TRBJ1-1; TRBD1 matches at 8 bases. The V gene end was trimmed by 2 bases and the J gene end by 3 bases; junction bases not matched to a gene: 8. Germline V gene lookup returns CDR1 SGHAT and CDR2 FQDESV (reference sequence). The CDR3 has 16 amino acids. CDR3 bases: TGTGCCAGCAGCTTAACCTCAGGGGGCGTGGACACTGAAGCTTTCTTT. Translation gives CASSLTSGGVDTEAFF. The complete variable domain, with remaining parts taken from reference TRBV11-1 and TRBJ1-1, reads EAEVAQSPRYKITEKSQAVAFWCDPISGHATLYWYRQILGQGPELLVQFQDESVVDDSQLPKDRFSAERLKGVDSTLKIQPAELGDSAMYLCASSLTSGGVDTEAFFGQGTRLTVV.

The V gene is TRBV6-5, the J gene TRBJ1-1; 7 positions match TRBD1. J gave up 10 bases and V 3 bases, and 14 bases lay outside the gene matches. CDR3 length equals 15 residues. The germline V gene has CDR1 MNHEY and CDR2 SVGAGI. The CDR3 DNA follows: TGTGCCAGCAGTTATGGAGGGGCGTCCTCAGGGGGAGCTTTCTTT. It is translated as CASSYGGASSGGAFF.

This clonotype was recorded many times. The V gene is TRBV20-1, the J gene TRBJ2-7; no clear D. Trimming cost V 2 bases and J 5 bases, with 13 bases left between them. Per the germline V gene, CDR1 is DFQATT and CDR2 is SNEGSKA (reference sequence). This CDR3 comprises 13 residues. This chain's CDR3 is CSARPGNQNEQYF. CDR3 in DNA: TGCAGTGCTAGACCCGGCAACCAAAACGAGCAGTACTTC.

In this sample, this clonotype turned up many times. The genes are TRBV12-3 or TRBV12-4 and TRBJ1-5; TRBD1 agrees at 9 bases. This CDR3 is 18 amino acids long. The V gene end was trimmed by 4 bases and the J gene end by 0 bases; junction bases not matched to a gene: 10. CDR3 in amino acids: CASSSRTGEEYSNQPQHF. As DNA, the CDR3 is TGTGCCAGCAGTTCCAGGACAGGGGAGGAATATAGCAATCAGCCCCAGCATTTT.